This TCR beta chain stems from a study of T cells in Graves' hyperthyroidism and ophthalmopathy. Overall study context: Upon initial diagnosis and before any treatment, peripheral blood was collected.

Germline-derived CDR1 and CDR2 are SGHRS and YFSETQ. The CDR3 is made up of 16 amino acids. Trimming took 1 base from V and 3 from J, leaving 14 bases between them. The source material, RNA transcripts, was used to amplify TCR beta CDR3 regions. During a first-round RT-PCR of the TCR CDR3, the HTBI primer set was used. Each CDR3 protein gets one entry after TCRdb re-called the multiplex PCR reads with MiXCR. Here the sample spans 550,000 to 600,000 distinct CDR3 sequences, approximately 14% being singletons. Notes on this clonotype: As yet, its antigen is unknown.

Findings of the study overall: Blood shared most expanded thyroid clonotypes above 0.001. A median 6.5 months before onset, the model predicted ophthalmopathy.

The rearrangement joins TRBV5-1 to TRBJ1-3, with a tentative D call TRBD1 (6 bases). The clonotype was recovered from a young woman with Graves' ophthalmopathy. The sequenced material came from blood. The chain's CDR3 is CASSLTGARYGNTIYF. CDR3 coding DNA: TGCGCCAGCAGCTTGACGGGGGCGCGGTATGGAAACACCATATATTTT.